This record covers a single T cell receptor beta chain. This sample stems from a study of blood T cell repertoires in COVID-19. On the study more broadly: From the United States, Italy and Spain came samples of acute and convalescent COVID-19. Nucleic acid was either cDNA or gDNA, and it came from T cells, B-cell-depleted T cells, or PBMCs.

Original data processing: Amplifying reference gene primers gave estimates of nucleated cell counts. TCRdb's copy holds only in-frame clones and misses some; the assay was immunoSEQ multiplex PCR. The V and J calls and the clone size are those of that table, but D and trimming were determined from the DNA. The sample consists of 55,000 to 70,000 clones, roughly nine tenths of them appearing once. Source material: peripheral blood. The sequence was obtained from a woman in her sixties or seventies with active COVID-19.

The CDR3 is CASSTGLAGGPYNEQFF. For the CDR3, the DNA is TGCGCCAGCAGCACGGGACTAGCGGGAGGCCCCTACAATGAGCAGTTCTTC. This sequence joins TRBV5-1 and TRBJ2-1, with TRBD2 matching over 15 bases. The germline V gene has CDR1 SGHRS and CDR2 YFSETQ. The CDR3 runs 17 residues. Losses at the gene ends were 4 bases for V and 2 bases for J; bases not matched to a gene: 4.